These T cell receptor beta chains were read from a single sample in a study of T-cell reconstitution after alpha-beta-depleted transplantation in children. In TCRdb, the PCR reads were re-called with MiXCR into one record per CDR3 protein. The sample holds around 600,000 distinct CDR3 sequences, approximately 22% seen once. This specimen was PBMCs, mostly from graft donor cells, taken 360 days after TCRalphabeta/CD19-depleted stem cell transplant. These receptors came from a boy under three years old who had a stem cell transplant for acute myeloid leukemia, so the T cells may come from the graft donor. Each CDR3 is given with its conserved first and last residue. A D gene is named only where the DNA matches it firmly. Clone size is stated in some rows and not others, as once, few, many or a class when expanded.

TRBJ2-5 | NA | TRBV7-9 | NA | TGTGCCAGCAGCCACCAAGCGCGGGTTCAAGAGACCCAGTACTTC | CASSHQARVQETQYF
TRBJ2-1 | TRBD1 | TRBV4-3 | NA | TGCGCCAGCAGCCAAGACCAGGGGCAGGGGGCTTATGAGCAGTTCTTC | CASSQDQGQGAYEQFF
TRBJ2-2 | NA | TRBV4-3 | many | TGCGCCAGCAGCCAAGATCGCAGTGTCCCCGGGGAGCTGTTTTTT | CASSQDRSVPGELFF
TRBJ2-1 | NA | TRBV12-3/TRBV12-4 | few | TGTGCCAGCAGTCCAACCTCCCCGCCCTCCTACAATGAGCAGTTCTTC | CASSPTSPPSYNEQFF
TRBJ1-5 | TRBD1 | TRBV6-1 | few | TGTGCCAGCAGAATTGGGCAGGGGGCCTGGGCGCCCCAGCATTTT | CASRIGQGAWAPQHF
TRBJ2-1 | NA | TRBV5-1 | NA | TGCGCCAGCAGCTTGAGGGGGGGCAAATCCAATGAGCAGTTCTTC | CASSLRGGKSNEQFF
TRBJ1-6 | TRBD1 | TRBV14 | NA | TGTGCCAGCAGCCAAGTTACAGGGGGCTATAATTCACCCCTCCACTTT | CASSQVTGGYNSPLHF
TRBJ1-1 | TRBD1 | TRBV20-1 | few | TGCAGTGCCCCGTGGGACAGGAAAGCTTTCTTT | CSAPWDRKAFF
TRBJ1-1 | NA | TRBV12-3/TRBV12-4 | few | TGTGCCAGCAGCCTTACAGACAGGATGAACACTGAAGCTTTCTTT | CASSLTDRMNTEAFF
TRBJ2-1 | NA | TRBV7-2 | few | TGTGCCAGCAGCCATCTAGCACCCCGGAAAGGTGAGCAGTTCTTC | CASSHLAPRKGEQFF
TRBJ1-1 | TRBD1 | TRBV15 | NA | TGTGCCACCAGCGTACAGGGGGCAGGAACTGAAGCTTTCTTT | CATSVQGAGTEAFF
TRBJ2-3 | TRBD1 | TRBV12-3/TRBV12-4 | many | TGTGCCAGCATCCTACAGGGGTACGATACGCAGTATTTT | CASILQGYDTQYF
TRBJ2-7 | NA | TRBV10-3 | NA | TGTGCCATCAGTGAGTCGGCGGGGAAGTTCGAGCAGTACTTC | CAISESAGKFEQYF
TRBJ2-2 | TRBD2 | TRBV20-1 | NA | TGCAGTGCTAGAGATCGAGCGGGGGGTTTCACCGGGGAGCTGTTTTTT | CSARDRAGGFTGELFF
TRBJ2-5 | NA | TRBV7-2 | few | TGTGCCAGCAGCTCCAACGCTAGGGGGGTACAAGAGACCCAGTACTTC | CASSSNARGVQETQYF
TRBJ2-4 | NA | TRBV7-2 | few | TGTGCCAGCAGCCCTTCCCGTCAGGGGCTCAATGGGAACATTCAGTACTTC | CASSPSRQGLNGNIQYF
TRBJ2-3 | TRBD2 | TRBV7-2 | few | TGTGCCAGCAGCATCCCCGGGACTAGCGGGGGGCTCACGCAGTATTTT | CASSIPGTSGGLTQYF
TRBJ1-3 | NA | TRBV4-1 | NA | TGCGCCAGCAGCCAAGCGGGGAGGCGATCTGGAAACACCATATATTTT | CASSQAGRRSGNTIYF
TRBJ2-1 | TRBD1 | TRBV20-1 | NA | TGCAGTGCTAGGACAGGGGGAAATTACAATGAGCAGTTCTTC | CSARTGGNYNEQFF
TRBJ2-3 | TRBD1 | TRBV11-2 | NA | TGTGCCTGCGGACAGGGTTCAGATACGCAGTATTTT | CACGQGSDTQYF
TRBJ1-5 | NA | TRBV28 | few | TGTGCCAGCATTAGCCAGGGCCCCCCGCGAAGCAATCAGCCCCAGCATTTT | CASISQGPPRSNQPQHF
TRBJ1-2 | TRBD1 | TRBV5-4 | few | TGTGCCAGCACCAAGGGTGGACAGGGGCATGGCTACACCTTC | CASTKGGQGHGYTF
TRBJ2-7 | TRBD2 | TRBV7-2 | many | TGTGCCAGCAGCCCCCTTGCTCTAGCGGGGGGGCCGAGAGAGCAGTACTTC | CASSPLALAGGPREQYF
TRBJ2-4 | NA | TRBV2 | NA | TGTGCCAGCAAGCGGACACTCTTAGACGGTCGACTAGCCAAAAACATTCAGTACTTC | CASKRTLLDGRLAKNIQYF